This TCR beta chain was captured by sequencing in a study of blood T cell repertoires in COVID-19. Study overall: Italy, Spain and the United States were the sources of the convalescent and acute COVID-19 samples. From T cells, B-cell-depleted T cells, or PBMCs came the material, which was cDNA or gDNA.

The V and J ends lost 3 bases and 0 bases respectively, with 21 bases between them. Germline CDR1 is SGHVS and CDR2 is FQNEAQ. The CDR3 length is 19 residues. Methods used by the authors: Reference gene primer amplification yielded estimated nucleated cell counts. TCRdb keeps only in-frame clones here, not all; method: immunoSEQ multiplex PCR. V and J calls and clone size are those listed in that table; D and trimming were worked out from the DNA. The sample consists of over 90,000 clones, approximately 80% of them appearing once. This receptor was obtained from a human donor in a cohort sampled during active or convalescent COVID-19. The rearrangement joins TRBV7-8 to TRBJ2-1; D ambiguous. Sequencing was done on a sample of peripheral blood. The CDR3 DNA reads TGTGCCAGCAGCTTTAGTTATCCGTTACCTGATACCTCCTACAATGAGCAGTTCTTC. Its protein product is CASSFSYPLPDTSYNEQFF.